The 15 T cell receptor beta chains below were found in one sample sequenced in a study of T cell responses to AZD1222 COVID-19 vaccine. Clones were read by immunoSEQ multiplex PCR, and TCRdb kept only the in-frame ones, dropping some. This repertoire shows approximately 100,000 clones, less than 95% found once; its top ten account for roughly 5%. The sequences come from peripheral blood, collected on day 0 of AZD1222 vaccination. The receptors stem from an adult in good health.

The V call is TRBV2, the J call TRBJ1-3; D uncertain. The CDR3 runs 12 residues. Germline CDR1 and CDR2: SNHLY and FYNNEI. V was pared by 5 bases and J by 5 bases, with 7 bases between. CDR3 sequence: CASSLGRNTIYF. The CDR3 DNA reads TGTGCCAGCAGTTTAGGGAGAAACACCATATATTTT.

The genes are TRBV29-1 and TRBJ1-5, with 10 bases that match TRBD1. CDR3 length: 14 amino acids. The V and J ends lost 6 bases and 5 bases, in that order; junction bases with no gene match: 7. CDR1 SQVTM and CDR2 ANQGSEA come from the germline V gene. CDR3 residues: CSVSAGTGDQPQHF. CDR3 coding DNA: TGCAGCGTATCCGCCGGGACAGGGGATCAGCCCCAGCATTTT. The complete variable domain, with remaining parts taken from reference TRBV29-1 and TRBJ1-5, reads SAVISQKPSRDICQRGTSLTIQCQVDSQVTMMFWYRQQPGQSLTLIATANQGSEATYESGFVIDKFPISRPNLTFSTLTVSNMSPEDSSIYLCSVSAGTGDQPQHFGDGTRLSIL.

The gene calls are TRBV10-3 and TRBJ1-1; tentatively, D is TRBD1 (5 bases). The CDR3 has 14 amino acids. Between the trimmed V and J ends, which lost 4 bases and 1 base, there was a span of 10 bases. Germline values: CDR1 ENHRY, CDR2 SYGVKD. The CDR3 DNA is TGTGCCATCAGTGTCGGTGGGGGGAACACTGAAGCTTTCTTT. Its translation is CAISVGGGNTEAFF.

A single count supports this clone. V usage is TRBV6-5 and J usage is TRBJ2-1, with D possibly matching TRBD1 (5 bases). The CDR3 is 14 residues long. The V gene's germline CDR1 is MNHEY and CDR2 SVGAGI. V shed 1 base and J shed 6 bases, with 10 bases lying between them. CDR3 bases: TGTGCCAGCAGTTACTTTGACAGCTCCAATGAGCAGTTCTTC. Translation: CASSYFDSSNEQFF.

The rearrangement links TRBV5-4 to TRBJ2-2; 8 nucleotides match TRBD2. V lost 5 bases, J lost 0 bases, and 6 bases stayed unmatched. The V gene's germline CDR1 is SGHNT and CDR2 YYREEE (reference sequence). This CDR3 spans 16 amino acids. The CDR3 loop reads CASRPAGGSNTGELFF. In DNA, the CDR3 is TGTGCCAGCAGACCCGCGGGGGGCTCGAACACCGGGGAGCTGTTTTTT.

The CDR3 DNA sequence: TGTGCCAGCAGCTTAGCCCTGGTCAAGCAGCCCCAGCATTTT. The encoded protein is CASSLALVKQPQHF. The chain combines TRBV7-8 with TRBJ1-5, with D hard to call. Between the trimmed V and J ends, which lost 0 bases and 7 bases, there was a span of 10 bases. Germline V gene lookup returns CDR1 SGHVS and CDR2 FQNEAQ. The CDR3 runs to 14 residues.

This clone has just one count. The CDR3 region is CASSFQGGTEAFF. CDR3 coding DNA: TGTGCCAGCAGCTTTCAAGGCGGAACTGAAGCTTTCTTT. This sequence joins TRBV5-5 and TRBJ1-1; D is unresolved. With 2 bases removed from V and 5 bases from J, the gap between germline ends came to 10 bases. Germline V gene sequence: CDR1 SGHKS, CDR2 YYEKEE (reference sequence). The CDR3 contains 13 residues. Looking up the rest from reference TRBV5-5 and TRBJ1-1 gives the full variable domain: DAGVTQSPTHLIKTRGQQVTLRCSPISGHKSVSWYQQVLGQGPQFIFQYYEKEERGRGNFPDRFSARQFPNYSSELNVNALLLGDSALYLCASSFQGGTEAFFGQGTRLTVV.

The rearrangement uses TRBV7-9 and TRBJ1-1; D is uncertain. The CDR3 is 12 residues long. V was clipped by 11 bases and J by 6 bases, with 16 bases between them. Germline CDR1 is SEHNR and CDR2 is FQNEAQ (reference sequence). The CDR3 loop is CAHTDTLPEAFF. The CDR3 DNA reads TGTGCCCATACTGACACGCTCCCTGAAGCTTTCTTT.

In its sample, this clone was seen once. V gene TRBV4-2 combines with J gene TRBJ1-1; D may be TRBD1 (6 bases). Per the germline V gene, CDR1 is LGHNA and CDR2 is YNFKEQ. Between the trimmed V and J ends, which lost 5 bases and 0 bases, there was a span of 10 bases. The length of the CDR3 is 14 residues. The CDR3 is CASSYRVMNTEAFF. In DNA, the CDR3 is TGTGCCAGCAGCTACAGGGTGATGAACACTGAAGCTTTCTTT.

The chain is built from TRBV7-8 and TRBJ1-6; tentatively, D is TRBD1 (5 bases). This CDR3 comprises 14 residues. V shed 4 bases and J shed 9 bases, with 13 bases lying between them. The germline CDR1 and CDR2 sequences are SGHVS and FQNEAQ. CDR3: CASSSRGETSPLHF. As DNA, the CDR3 is TGTGCCAGCAGCTCCAGAGGGGAGACTTCACCCCTCCACTTT.

This clone showed up just a few times. The genes are TRBV18 and TRBJ1-2; TRBD1 matches 12 bases. The trim removed 5 bases at V and 8 bases at J, leaving 6 bases unmatched. CDR1 is KGHSH and CDR2 is LQKENI in the germline V gene. The CDR3 totals 14 residues. CDR3 DNA: TGTGCCAGCTCAGAGGGACAGGGGGCGAAGGGCTACACCTTC. Amino acid sequence: CASSEGQGAKGYTF.

The rearrangement links TRBV6-5 to TRBJ2-3; 7 bases map to TRBD1. This CDR3 has 13 residues. With 10 bases clipped from V and 1 base from J, the junction kept 5 bases outside the gene matches. Germline V gene data show CDR1 as MNHEY and CDR2 as SVGAGI. The DNA of the CDR3 is TGTGCCAACCGGGACAGCCGCACAGATACGCAGTATTTT. Its protein is CANRDSRTDTQYF.

The chain combines TRBV6-2 or TRBV6-3 with TRBJ1-6; TRBD1 is a possible D gene (5 bases). CDR1 MNHEY and CDR2 SVGEGT come from the germline V gene. The CDR3 is 18 amino acids. Trimming pared 2 bases from V and 0 bases from J, leaving 14 bases between. The CDR3 sequence: CASSYRDLLSSYNSPLHF. Written as DNA, the CDR3 is TGTGCCAGCAGTTACAGGGACCTCCTCAGCTCCTATAATTCACCCCTCCACTTT.

The chain joins TRBV2 to TRBJ1-4; D possibly corresponds to TRBD1 (5 bases). Germline V gives CDR1 SNHLY, CDR2 FYNNEI. Trimming removed 1 base from V and 3 bases from J, with 12 bases in between. There are 16 residues in the CDR3. The DNA for the CDR3 is TGTGCCAGCAGTGAAGGCGCCCAGGGACCTAATGAAAAACTGTTTTTT. Amino acids: CASSEGAQGPNEKLFF.

V usage is TRBV7-2 and J usage is TRBJ2-3, with 8 bases fitting TRBD1. The CDR3 runs to 15 residues. V gave up 5 bases and J gave up 1 base; unmatched junction bases: 5. The germline CDR1 and CDR2 sequences are SGHTA and FQGNSA. The chain's CDR3 is CASSAPGQGTDTQYF. The CDR3 DNA sequence: TGTGCCAGCAGCGCGCCGGGACAGGGCACAGATACGCAGTATTTT.